The 21 T cell receptor beta chains given below trace back to one sample, sequenced in a study of T cell responses to AZD1222 COVID-19 vaccine. TCRdb's table, derived via immunoSEQ multiplex PCR, lists solely in-frame clones and lacks some. The sample includes about 120,000 clones, approximately 91% of them seen just once. The sequencing here drew on peripheral blood, taken 28 days after the second AZD1222 dose. The source of these receptors is an adult who received the AZD1222 COVID-19 vaccine.

The V call is TRBV29-1, the J call TRBJ1-2, with D tentatively TRBD1 (5 bases). The CDR3 has 11 residues. V lost 6 bases to trimming and J lost 4 bases, with 9 bases between them. Germline V gene lookup returns CDR1 SQVTM and CDR2 ANQGSEA. CDR3 loop: CSVGQFYGYTF. The CDR3 nucleotides read TGCAGCGTCGGACAATTCTATGGCTACACCTTC.

The V gene is TRBV13, the J gene TRBJ1-1, with a possible D match to TRBD1 (5 bases). V was shortened by 0 bases and J by 6 bases, with 8 bases between the two germline ends. CDR3 length equals 13 residues. The germline gives CDR1 PRHDT, CDR2 FYEKMQ (reference sequence). In DNA form, the CDR3 reads TGTGCCAGCAGCTTAGGACAGGCTCCTGAAGCTTTCTTT. It is translated as CASSLGQAPEAFF. The whole variable domain, filled in from reference TRBV13 and TRBJ1-1, reads AAGVIQSPRHLIKEKRETATLKCYPIPRHDTVYWYQQGPGQDPQFLISFYEKMQSDKGSIPDRFSAQQFSDYHSELNMSSLELGDSALYFCASSLGQAPEAFFGQGTRLTVV.

This rearrangement joins TRBV5-5 to TRBJ2-7; D uncertain. Germline V gives CDR1 SGHKS, CDR2 YYEKEE (reference sequence). The V and J ends lost 2 bases and 2 bases respectively, with 8 bases between them. The CDR3 sequence is 13 residues long. CDR3: CASSFSRTYEQYF. The CDR3 nucleotides read TGTGCCAGCAGCTTTAGCCGCACCTACGAGCAGTACTTC.

J is TRBJ1-1 and V is TRBV10-3; 7 bases are shared with TRBD1. The CDR3 totals 14 residues. Looked up from germline, CDR1 is ENHRY and CDR2 is SYGVKD. The trim removed 4 bases at V and 3 bases at J, leaving 5 bases unmatched. CDR3 region: CAISAKGADTEAFF. The CDR3 DNA reads TGTGCCATCAGTGCTAAGGGGGCGGACACTGAAGCTTTCTTT.

This chain links TRBV5-4 with TRBJ2-2; tentative D call: TRBD2 (7 bases). The length of the CDR3 is 15 residues. Trimming cost V 1 base and J 5 bases, with 12 bases left between them. Germline V gene sequence: CDR1 SGHNT, CDR2 YYREEE (reference sequence). The CDR3 region is CASSLLGGLTGELFF. The CDR3 DNA reads as TGTGCCAGCAGCTTGCTGGGGGGGCTTACCGGGGAGCTGTTTTTT.

The J gene is TRBJ1-2, the V gene TRBV5-5, with TRBD1 identical over 7 bases. Germline assignment: CDR1 SGHKS and CDR2 YYEKEE (reference sequence). CDR3 length equals 14 residues. V was clipped by 4 bases and J by 6 bases; unmatched bases: 9. CDR3 coding DNA: TGTGCCAGCAGCACCGGACAGGCTTACGATGGCTACACCTTC. This translates into CASSTGQAYDGYTF.

The chain recombines TRBV11-2 with TRBJ2-1; 9 positions match TRBD1. Germline V lookup: CDR1 SGHAT, CDR2 FQNNGV. With V trimmed by 6 bases and J by 7 bases, 4 bases remained unmatched. This CDR3 comprises 13 residues. DNA of the CDR3: TGTGCCAGCAGTCGGGACAGGGAGAATGAGCAGTTCTTC. Translating it yields CASSRDRENEQFF.

This clone was detected once. DNA of the CDR3: TGTGCCAGCTCACCGGTGATTGGACTAGCGGGAGTGGGACCCGACAATGAGCAGTTCTTC. It specifies CASSPVIGLAGVGPDNEQFF. V and J are TRBV18 and TRBJ2-1; 13 bases are a match to TRBD2. This CDR3 spans 20 amino acids. Germline CDR1 and CDR2: KGHSH and LQKENI. J lost 5 bases, V lost 3 bases, and 16 bases had no gene match.

The chain joins TRBV5-4 to TRBJ1-3, with TRBD1 as a possible D gene (5 bases). CDR1 is SGHNT and CDR2 is YYREEE in the germline V gene (reference sequence). The CDR3 consists of 14 residues. V was trimmed by 1 base and J by 2 bases, leaving 7 bases between them. The CDR3 nucleotides read TGTGCCAGCAGCTTGCAGGGCCCTGGAAACACCATATATTTT. Translated: CASSLQGPGNTIYF.

This clone was detected once. The J gene is TRBJ2-7, the V gene TRBV4-1; the match to TRBD2 covers 14 bases. The V and J ends lost 1 base and 0 bases, in that order; junction bases with no gene match: 11. CDR1 MGHRA and CDR2 YSYEKL come from the germline V gene. This CDR3 region has 20 residues. The CDR3 nucleotides are TGCGCCAGCAGCCAAGGGCTGGGACTAGCGGGAGATAGAGACTCCTACGAGCAGTACTTC. Encoded protein: CASSQGLGLAGDRDSYEQYF.

V and J are TRBV6-1 and TRBJ1-4; TRBD1 aligns across 10 bases. From germline, CDR1 is MNHNS and CDR2 SASEGT. This CDR3 is 16 amino acids long. V trimming: 4 bases; J trimming: 6 bases; junction bases outside the gene matches: 8. The CDR3 spells CASSVRQGAEDEKLFF. CDR3 coding DNA: TGTGCCAGCAGTGTCCGACAGGGGGCGGAGGATGAAAAACTGTTTTTT.

The rearrangement links TRBV18 to TRBJ1-5; possible D gene TRBD1, 5 bases. This CDR3 has 15 amino acids. The germline CDR1 and CDR2 sequences are KGHSH and LQKENI. V shed 4 bases and J shed 3 bases, with 13 bases lying between them. This CDR3 is CASSQQRGSNQPQHF. The DNA of the CDR3 is TGTGCCAGCTCACAACAAAGGGGCTCCAATCAGCCCCAGCATTTT.

J is TRBJ1-1 and V is TRBV3-1 (or the pseudogene TRBV3-2), with unresolved D. Trimming took off 8 bases at V and 2 bases at J, with 15 bases between the two ends. The CDR3 length is 14 residues. Germline V lookup: CDR1 LGHDT, CDR2 YNNKEL (reference sequence). The CDR3 region is CASADPGLNTEAFF. The CDR3, as DNA: TGTGCCAGCGCGGATCCGGGTCTTAACACTGAAGCTTTCTTT.

This clone was observed a single time. V gene TRBV5-5 combines with J gene TRBJ2-3; D unresolved. Trimming took 4 bases from V and 1 from J, leaving 16 bases between them. This CDR3 is 16 amino acids long. The V gene's germline CDR1 is SGHKS and CDR2 YYEKEE (reference sequence). The CDR3 reads CASSPQVGVGTDTQYF. The CDR3 DNA sequence: TGTGCCAGCAGCCCCCAAGTCGGTGTAGGCACAGATACGCAGTATTTT.

This clone was counted a single time. This sequence joins TRBV12-3 or TRBV12-4 and TRBJ2-3; no clear D. This CDR3 has 12 residues. Trimming stripped 6 bases from V and 11 bases from J, with 15 bases between. CDR3 amino acids: CASSLAQLGQYF. CDR3 nucleotide sequence: TGTGCCAGCAGCCTTGCCCAGCTTGGGCAGTATTTT.

This chain joins TRBV10-3 and TRBJ2-1; 12 bases agree with TRBD2. CDR1 and CDR2 from the germline V gene are ENHRY and SYGVKD. The V gene end was trimmed by 6 bases and the J gene end by 1 base; junction bases not matched to a gene: 4. The CDR3 runs to 16 residues. The CDR3 loop reads CAISQTSGSSYNEQFF. The CDR3 DNA sequence: TGTGCCATCAGCCAGACTAGCGGGAGTTCCTACAATGAGCAGTTCTTC.

V usage is TRBV19 and J usage is TRBJ1-5; D is unresolved. The CDR3 consists of 15 residues. Trimming took off 2 bases at V and 7 bases at J, with 15 bases between the two ends. Germline V gene lookup returns CDR1 LNHDA and CDR2 SQIVND (reference sequence). CDR3 sequence (DNA): TGTGCCAGTAGTATAACCCCAGGAGTTAGGCAGCCCCAGCATTTT. Translating gives CASSITPGVRQPQHF. Looking up the rest from reference TRBV19 and TRBJ1-5 gives the full variable domain: DGGITQSPKYLFRKEGQNVTLSCEQNLNHDAMYWYRQDPGQGLRLIYYSQIVNDFQKGDIAEGYSVSREKKESFPLTVTSAQKNPTAFYLCASSITPGVRQPQHFGDGTRLSIL.

A word on this clone: Other DNA sequences from this sample encode an identical CDR3 as well. The V call is TRBV28, the J call TRBJ1-2, with D possibly matching TRBD1 (5 bases). V was clipped by 5 bases and J by 4 bases, with 5 bases between them. Germline CDR1 MDHEN, CDR2 SYDVKM. This CDR3 has 11 amino acids. DNA for the CDR3: TGTGCCAGCAGTCAGGGCTATGGCTACACCTTC. Translated: CASSQGYGYTF.

This sequence joins TRBV27 and TRBJ2-1; TRBD1 might be the D (5 bases). The CDR3 spans 13 residues. V shed 4 bases and J shed 12 bases, with 16 bases lying between them. The V gene's germline CDR1 is MNHEY and CDR2 SMNVEV (reference sequence). The chain's CDR3 is CASSSLDSSAQFF. The CDR3, as DNA: TGTGCCAGCAGTTCCCTCGACAGCTCGGCGCAGTTCTTC.

Only a few counts were recorded for this clone. The rearrangement uses TRBV20-1 and TRBJ2-2; no reliable D call. CDR1 is DFQATT, CDR2 SNEGSKA, per germline (reference sequence). The V gene lost 3 bases and the J gene lost 2 bases, with 7 bases spanning the gap. This CDR3 region has 13 residues. The CDR3 here is CSASWPNTGELFF. Written as DNA, the CDR3 is TGCAGTGCTAGTTGGCCAAACACCGGGGAGCTGTTTTTT.

CDR3 sequence: CASSTQPRSGGYTF. CDR3 DNA sequence: TGTGCCAGCAGTACCCAGCCCAGGTCAGGGGGCTACACCTTC. The V and J genes are TRBV28 and TRBJ1-2; possibly TRBD1 for D (5 bases). Germline V gene sequence: CDR1 MDHEN, CDR2 SYDVKM. Trimming left V 5 bases short and J 8 bases short, with 18 bases between. The CDR3 loop spans 14 amino acids.